This T cell receptor beta chain was recovered during a study of T cell responses to AZD1222 COVID-19 vaccine. Whole-study results and caveats: A reported finding is that nearly half of spike-specific TCRs target unmutated variant regions. Across spike, vaccine-associated CD4 TCRs were found, dominant at 160-218 and 743-854. Elevations in Spike-specific TCR breadth and depth followed administration of two AZD1222 doses. A mostly white British donor set with more females was recruited, and clonal diversity was possibly underestimated.

Sequenced by immunoSEQ multiplex PCR; TCRdb stores in-frame clones only, minus some. The sample has about 110,000 clones, around 83% seen once; the top ten hold around 3.2%. Worth noting for this clone: Its antigen is as yet unknown.

This TCR came from an adult in good health. Sequencing used peripheral blood, obtained on day 0 of AZD1222 vaccination.

The CDR3 sequence: CASTLDSSLSYNEQFF. In DNA, the CDR3 is TGTGCCAGCACCTTAGACAGTTCCCTCTCCTACAATGAGCAGTTCTTC. V is TRBV27 and J is TRBJ2-1; possibly TRBD1 for D (5 bases). V was shortened by 7 bases and J by 0 bases, with 16 bases between the two germline ends. This CDR3 comprises 16 residues. From germline, CDR1 is MNHEY and CDR2 SMNVEV (reference sequence).